These T cell receptor beta chains were read from a single sample in a study of PD-L1 blockade in urothelial cancer. Data came from immunoSEQ multiplex PCR; TCRdb stores just in-frame clones and leaves some out. Among 38,000 or so clones, over 80% were seen once, and the ten largest hold 12% to 15%. The input for sequencing was PBMCs, taken around atezolizumab (anti-PD-L1) treatment. These receptor sequences come from a man older than 75 with urothelial cancer. CDR3s leave out the opening cysteine and the closing phenylalanine or tryptophan. Rows give clone size only sometimes, using once, few, many, or a class for an expanded clone.

clone_size: .
j_call: TRBJ2-6
v_call: TRBV4-3
cdr3_aa: ASSQGLSSSGANVLT

clone_size: .
j_call: TRBJ1-2
v_call: TRBV2
cdr3_aa: ASSADSYGYT

clone_size: .
j_call: TRBJ1-1
v_call: TRBV7-2
cdr3_aa: ASSLRGQGTEAF

clone_size: .
j_call: TRBJ2-5
v_call: TRBV7-2
cdr3_aa: ASTPGHAETQY

clone_size: .
j_call: TRBJ2-1
v_call: TRBV6-4
cdr3_aa: ASSVAGGYNEQF

clone_size: .
j_call: TRBJ1-4
v_call: TRBV19
cdr3_aa: ASSILDGNEKLF

clone_size: few
j_call: TRBJ1-5
v_call: TRBV30
cdr3_aa: AWSEGAANQPQH

clone_size: .
j_call: TRBJ1-2
v_call: TRBV7-9
cdr3_aa: ASSLGGIGYT

clone_size: .
j_call: TRBJ1-1
v_call: TRBV27
cdr3_aa: ASSQPGTGRTEAF

clone_size: once
j_call: TRBJ2-7
v_call: TRBV9
cdr3_aa: ASSVGQTPSYEQY

clone_size: .
j_call: TRBJ2-3
v_call: TRBV5-1
cdr3_aa: ASSLGTSGSMDTQY

clone_size: .
j_call: TRBJ2-5
v_call: TRBV30
cdr3_aa: AWTVGTQSGTQY

clone_size: .
j_call: TRBJ2-1
v_call: TRBV5-8
cdr3_aa: ASSLQVSGLNEQF

clone_size: .
j_call: TRBJ1-1
v_call: TRBV9
cdr3_aa: ASSVEQTLNTEAF

clone_size: .
j_call: TRBJ1-1
v_call: TRBV7-8
cdr3_aa: ASSLSLNTEAF

clone_size: .
j_call: TRBJ2-3
v_call: TRBV19
cdr3_aa: ASKNPGLSSDTQY